The clone carrying this T cell receptor beta chain has only a few counts. Its antigen is not identified. Peripheral blood, together with lesional scalp punch biopsies, was collected from alopecia areata patients. cDNA prepared by RNA extraction and subsequent reverse transcription served as the template for sequencing. Assay used: immunoSEQ multiplex PCR; TCRdb lists only in-frame clones, some missing. The table has about 5,900 clones, about 60% seen once. This sample stems from a study of CD8+ T cells in alopecia areata. Study details: The drug, oral tofacitinib, was given to treated patients at 5 to 10 mg twice daily. Patients remained on tofacitinib for 6 to 18 months and then went 6 months without it.

Trimming took 0 bases from V and 10 from J; bases not matched to a gene: 7. Per the germline V gene, CDR1 is LGHNA and CDR2 is YNFKEQ. The CDR3 contains 16 residues. General study findings and limits: Normal skin's resident alphabeta T cells are also sequenced in scalp samples. Especially in alopecia totalis/universalis, lesional scalp showed greater clonality than normal scalp did.

Sequences were obtained from skin. The clonotype was recovered from a human donor with alopecia areata. This chain links TRBV4-2 with TRBJ2-1; 12 bases fit TRBD2. In nucleotides, the CDR3 is TGTGCCAGCAGCCAAGATCATTGGCTAGCGGGAGGGGAGCAGTTCTTC. Translation: CASSQDHWLAGGEQFF.